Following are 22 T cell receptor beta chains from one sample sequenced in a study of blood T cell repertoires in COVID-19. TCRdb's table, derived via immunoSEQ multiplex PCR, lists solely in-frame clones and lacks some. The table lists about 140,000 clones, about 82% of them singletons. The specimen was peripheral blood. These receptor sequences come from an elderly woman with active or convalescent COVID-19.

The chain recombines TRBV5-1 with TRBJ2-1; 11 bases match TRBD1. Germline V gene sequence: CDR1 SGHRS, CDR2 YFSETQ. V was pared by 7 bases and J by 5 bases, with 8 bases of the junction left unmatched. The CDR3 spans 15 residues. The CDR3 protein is CASVGQGANNNEQFF. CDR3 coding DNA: TGCGCCAGCGTTGGACAGGGGGCGAACAACAATGAGCAGTTCTTC.

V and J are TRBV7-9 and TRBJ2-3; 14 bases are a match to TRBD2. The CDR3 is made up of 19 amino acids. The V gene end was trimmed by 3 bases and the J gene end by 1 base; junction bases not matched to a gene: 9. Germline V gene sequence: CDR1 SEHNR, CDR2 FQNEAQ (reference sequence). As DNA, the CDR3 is TGTGCCAGCAGCTTGTCAGGGACTAGCGGGGGTGTGGGCACAGATACGCAGTATTTT. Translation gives CASSLSGTSGGVGTDTQYF.

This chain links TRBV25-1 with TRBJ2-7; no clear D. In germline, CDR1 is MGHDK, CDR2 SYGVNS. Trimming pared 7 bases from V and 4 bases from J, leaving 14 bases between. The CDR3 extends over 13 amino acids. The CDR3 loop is CASTVGPGYEQYF. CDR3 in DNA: TGTGCCAGCACCGTTGGGCCAGGTTACGAGCAGTACTTC.

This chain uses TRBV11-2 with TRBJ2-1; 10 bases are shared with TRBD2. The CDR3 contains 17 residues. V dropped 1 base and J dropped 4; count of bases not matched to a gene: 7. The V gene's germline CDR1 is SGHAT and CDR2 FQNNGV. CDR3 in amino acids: CASSLGPTAGGYNEQFF. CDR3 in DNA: TGTGCCAGCAGCTTAGGTCCCACAGCGGGGGGGTACAATGAGCAGTTCTTC.

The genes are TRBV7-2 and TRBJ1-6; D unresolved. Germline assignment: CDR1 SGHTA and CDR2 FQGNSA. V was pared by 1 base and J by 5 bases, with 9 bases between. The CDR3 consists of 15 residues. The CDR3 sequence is CASSLGAENNSPLHF. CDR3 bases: TGTGCCAGCAGCTTAGGGGCCGAGAATAATTCACCCCTCCACTTT.

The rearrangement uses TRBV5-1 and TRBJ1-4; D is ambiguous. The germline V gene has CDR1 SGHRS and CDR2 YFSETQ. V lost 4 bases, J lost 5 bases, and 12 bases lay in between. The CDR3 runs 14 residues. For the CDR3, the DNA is TGCGCCAGCAGCCGAGACAAACAGAATGAAAAACTGTTTTTT. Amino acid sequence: CASSRDKQNEKLFF.

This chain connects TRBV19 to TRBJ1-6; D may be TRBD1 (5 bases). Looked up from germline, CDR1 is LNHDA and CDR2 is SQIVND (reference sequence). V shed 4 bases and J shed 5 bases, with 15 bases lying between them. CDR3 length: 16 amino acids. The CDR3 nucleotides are TGTGCCAGTAGTACGTCTCTAGGGGCCGATAATTCACCCCTCCACTTT. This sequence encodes CASSTSLGADNSPLHF.

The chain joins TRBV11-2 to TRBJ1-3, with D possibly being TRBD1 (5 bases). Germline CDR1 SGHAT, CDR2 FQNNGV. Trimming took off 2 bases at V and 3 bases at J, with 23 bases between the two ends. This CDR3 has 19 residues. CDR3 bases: TGTGCCAGCAGCTTATCTCCGGGGGGTCGCAGGCCCTTTGGAAACACCATATATTTT. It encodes CASSLSPGGRRPFGNTIYF.

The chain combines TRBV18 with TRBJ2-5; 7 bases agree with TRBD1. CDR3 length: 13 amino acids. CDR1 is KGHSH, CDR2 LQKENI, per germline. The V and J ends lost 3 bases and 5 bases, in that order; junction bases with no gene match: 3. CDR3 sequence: CASSPRGMETQYF. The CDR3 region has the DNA TGTGCCAGCTCACCCAGGGGGATGGAGACCCAGTACTTC.

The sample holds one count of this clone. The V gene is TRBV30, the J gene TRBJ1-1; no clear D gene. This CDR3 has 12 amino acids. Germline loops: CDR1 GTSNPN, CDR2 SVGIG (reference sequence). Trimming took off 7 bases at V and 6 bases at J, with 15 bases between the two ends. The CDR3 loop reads CASNREGAEAFF. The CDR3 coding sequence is TGTGCCTCGAATAGGGAGGGCGCTGAAGCTTTCTTT.

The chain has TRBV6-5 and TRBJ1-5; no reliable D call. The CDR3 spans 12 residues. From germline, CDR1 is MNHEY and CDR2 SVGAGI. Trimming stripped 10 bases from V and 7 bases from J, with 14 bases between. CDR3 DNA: TGTGCCACTCGTGAGGCTTCACAGCCCCAGCATTTT. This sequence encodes CATREASQPQHF.

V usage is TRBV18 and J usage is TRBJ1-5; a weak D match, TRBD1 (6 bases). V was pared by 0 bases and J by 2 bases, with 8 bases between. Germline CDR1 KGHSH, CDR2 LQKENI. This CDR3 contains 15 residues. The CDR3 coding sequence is TGTGCCAGCTCACCACCGGGACACGGCAATCAGCCCCAGCATTTT. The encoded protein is CASSPPGHGNQPQHF. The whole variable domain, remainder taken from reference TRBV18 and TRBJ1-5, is NAGVMQNPRHLVRRRGQEARLRCSPMKGHSHVYWYRQLPEEGLKFMVYLQKENIIDESGMPKERFSAEFPKEGPSILRIQQVVRGDSAAYFCASSPPGHGNQPQHFGDGTRLSIL.

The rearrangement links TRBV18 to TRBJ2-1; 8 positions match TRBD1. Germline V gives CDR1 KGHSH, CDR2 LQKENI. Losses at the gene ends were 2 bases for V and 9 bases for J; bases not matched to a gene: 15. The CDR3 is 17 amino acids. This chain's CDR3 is CASSPTLGTGLLFEQFF. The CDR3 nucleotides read TGTGCCAGCTCACCAACTCTAGGGACAGGACTCCTTTTTGAGCAGTTCTTC.

CDR3 bases: TGTGCCAGCAGCTTAGCGTTGGGCCTAATGGGCAATCAGCCCCAGCATTTT. Encoded protein: CASSLALGLMGNQPQHF. The chain has TRBV7-2 and TRBJ1-5; the D is unclear. There are 17 residues in the CDR3. V lost 0 bases to trimming and J lost 2 bases, with 14 bases between them. Germline assignment: CDR1 SGHTA and CDR2 FQGNSA. The entire variable domain, with the rest obtained from reference TRBV7-2 and TRBJ1-5, is as follows: GAGVSQSPSNKVTEKGKDVELRCDPISGHTALYWYRQSLGQGLEFLIYFQGNSAPDKSGLPSDRFSAERTGGSVSTLTIQRTQQEDSAVYLCASSLALGLMGNQPQHFGDGTRLSIL.

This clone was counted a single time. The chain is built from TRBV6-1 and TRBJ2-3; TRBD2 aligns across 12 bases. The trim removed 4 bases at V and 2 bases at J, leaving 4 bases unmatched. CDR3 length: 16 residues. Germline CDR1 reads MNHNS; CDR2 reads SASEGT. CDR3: CASSGTSGAFTDTQYF. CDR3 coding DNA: TGTGCCAGCAGTGGGACTAGCGGGGCGTTCACAGATACGCAGTATTTT.

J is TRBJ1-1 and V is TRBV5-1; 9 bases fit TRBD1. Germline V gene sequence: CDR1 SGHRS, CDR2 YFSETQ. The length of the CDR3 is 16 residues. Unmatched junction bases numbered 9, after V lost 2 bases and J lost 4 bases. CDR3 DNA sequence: TGCGCCAGCAGCTTCAACCCGACAGGGGGTGGCACTGAAGCTTTCTTT. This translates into CASSFNPTGGGTEAFF.

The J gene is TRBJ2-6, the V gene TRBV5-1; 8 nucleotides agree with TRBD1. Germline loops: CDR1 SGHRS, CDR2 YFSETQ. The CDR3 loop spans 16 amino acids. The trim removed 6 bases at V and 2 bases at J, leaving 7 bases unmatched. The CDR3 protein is CASMGRGHAGANVLTF. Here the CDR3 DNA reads TGCGCCAGCATGGGCAGGGGGCACGCTGGGGCCAACGTCCTGACTTTC.

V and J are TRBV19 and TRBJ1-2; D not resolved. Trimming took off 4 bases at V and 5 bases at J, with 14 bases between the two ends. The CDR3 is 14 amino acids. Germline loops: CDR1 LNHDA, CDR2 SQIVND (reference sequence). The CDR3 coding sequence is TGTGCCAGTAGTAGTCCCGTGTTGGCTTATGGCTACACCTTC. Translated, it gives CASSSPVLAYGYTF.

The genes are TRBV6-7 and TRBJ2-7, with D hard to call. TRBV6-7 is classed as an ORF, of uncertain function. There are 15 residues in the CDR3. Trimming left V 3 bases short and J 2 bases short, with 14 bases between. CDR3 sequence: CASSYGVEVTYEQYF. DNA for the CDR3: TGTGCCAGCAGTTATGGAGTCGAAGTTACCTACGAGCAGTACTTC.

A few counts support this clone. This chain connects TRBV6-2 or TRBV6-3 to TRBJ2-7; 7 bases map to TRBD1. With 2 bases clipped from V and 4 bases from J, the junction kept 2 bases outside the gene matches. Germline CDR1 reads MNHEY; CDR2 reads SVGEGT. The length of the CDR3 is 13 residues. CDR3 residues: CASSYQQGYEQYF. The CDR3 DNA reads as TGTGCCAGCAGTTACCAACAGGGGTACGAGCAGTACTTC.

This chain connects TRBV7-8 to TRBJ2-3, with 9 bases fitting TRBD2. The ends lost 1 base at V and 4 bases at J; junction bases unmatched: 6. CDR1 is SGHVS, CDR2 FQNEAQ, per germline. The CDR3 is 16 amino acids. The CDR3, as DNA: TGTGCCAGCAGCTTAGGTCGGCGGGGGGGCTCAGATACGCAGTATTTT. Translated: CASSLGRRGGSDTQYF.

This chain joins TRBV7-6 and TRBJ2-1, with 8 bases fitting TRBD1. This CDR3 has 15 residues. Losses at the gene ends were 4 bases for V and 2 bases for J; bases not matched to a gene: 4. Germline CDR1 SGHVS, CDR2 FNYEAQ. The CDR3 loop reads CASSSDRVAYNEQFF. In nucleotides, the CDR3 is TGTGCCAGCAGCTCGGACAGGGTAGCCTACAATGAGCAGTTCTTC.